This T cell receptor beta chain was identified during a study of blood T cell repertoires in COVID-19. V was clipped by 1 base and J by 8 bases, with 9 bases between them. The CDR3 covers 13 residues. Germline-derived CDR1 and CDR2 are ENHRY and SYGVKD. Only in-frame clones appear in the TCRdb table, and some are missing; sequencing was by immunoSEQ multiplex PCR. The sample contains over 55,000 clones, roughly 80% of which appear only once. The sequence derives from a woman aged 40 to 55 with acute COVID-19. Specimen: PBMCs or T cells enriched from blood (not recorded which). V and J are TRBV10-3 and TRBJ2-1; D is possibly TRBD1 (5 bases). The CDR3 is CAISELGVDEQFF. The CDR3 DNA sequence: TGTGCCATCAGTGAGTTAGGGGTGGATGAGCAGTTCTTC.